This T cell receptor (beta chain) was recovered during a study of blood T cell repertoires in COVID-19. The repertoire was sequenced with immunoSEQ multiplex PCR; TCRdb's copy has only in-frame clones and lacks some. The table lists approximately 480,000 clones, 75% to 90% of them singletons. V was clipped by 5 bases and J by 6 bases, with 16 bases between them. CDR3 length: 14 amino acids. Germline lookup yields CDR1 GTSNPN and CDR2 SVGIG (reference sequence). Two negative PCRs, clearance, or symptom resolution characterized the recovered Cohort 3 donors. The TCR was taken from a young woman who had recovered from COVID-19. The rearrangement uses TRBV30 and TRBJ1-4; unclear D gene. The sequencing input was PBMCs or T cells enriched from blood (not recorded which). CDR3 region: CAWSVTGADEKLFF. The CDR3 coding sequence is TGTGCCTGGTCTGTGACGGGAGCTGATGAAAAACTGTTTTTT. Combining the CDR3 with reference TRBV30 and TRBJ1-4 gives the whole variable domain SQTIHQWPATLVQPVGSPLSLECTVEGTSNPNLYWYRQAAGRGLQLLFYSVGIGQISSEVPQNLSASRPQDRQFILSSKKLLLSDSGFYLCAWSVTGADEKLFFGSGTQLSVL.